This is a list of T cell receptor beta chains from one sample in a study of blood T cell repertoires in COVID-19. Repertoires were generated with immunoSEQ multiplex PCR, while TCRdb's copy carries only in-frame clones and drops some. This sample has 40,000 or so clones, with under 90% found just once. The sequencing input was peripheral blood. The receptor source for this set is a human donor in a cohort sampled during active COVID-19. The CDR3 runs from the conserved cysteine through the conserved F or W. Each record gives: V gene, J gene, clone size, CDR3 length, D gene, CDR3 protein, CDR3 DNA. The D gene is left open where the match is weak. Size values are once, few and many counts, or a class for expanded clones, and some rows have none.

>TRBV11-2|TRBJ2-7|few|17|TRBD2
CASSLDFRLAGAYEQYF
TGTGCCAGCAGCTTAGATTTTCGGCTAGCGGGGGCCTACGAGCAGTACTTC
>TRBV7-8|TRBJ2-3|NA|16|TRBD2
CASSQTSGGRTDTQYF
TGTGCCAGCAGCCAGACTAGCGGGGGCCGCACAGATACGCAGTATTTT
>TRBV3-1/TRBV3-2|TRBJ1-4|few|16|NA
CASSQVQVDLNEKLFF
TGTGCCAGCAGCCAAGTACAGGTAGATCTTAATGAAAAACTGTTTTTT
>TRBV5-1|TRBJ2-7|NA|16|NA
CASSLAPWTQAYEQYF
TGCGCCAGCAGCTTGGCCCCCTGGACACAGGCCTACGAGCAGTACTTC
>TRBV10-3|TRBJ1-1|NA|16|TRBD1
CAISRQGAIGGTEAFF
TGTGCCATCAGCAGGCAGGGGGCGATCGGGGGCACTGAAGCTTTCTTT
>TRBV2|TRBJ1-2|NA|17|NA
CASSGPDRPKGDYGYTF
TGTGCCAGCAGTGGACCGGACAGACCAAAGGGAGACTATGGCTACACCTTC
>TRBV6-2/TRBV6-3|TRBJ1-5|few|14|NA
CASSRTGDNQPQHF
TGTGCCAGCAGCCGAACAGGCGACAATCAGCCCCAGCATTTT
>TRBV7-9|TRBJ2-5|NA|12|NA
CASSPSGETQYF
TGTGCCAGCAGCCCATCGGGGGAGACCCAGTACTTC
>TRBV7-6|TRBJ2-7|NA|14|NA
CASSRQVHSYEQYF
TGTGCCAGCAGCCGCCAGGTGCACTCCTACGAGCAGTACTTC
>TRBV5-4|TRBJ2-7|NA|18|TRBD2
CASSPFGLAGGTSYEQYF
TGTGCCAGCAGCCCCTTCGGGCTAGCGGGGGGCACATCCTACGAGCAGTACTTC
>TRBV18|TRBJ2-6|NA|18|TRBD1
CASSPWDSDSSGANVLTF
TGTGCCAGCTCTCCCTGGGACAGCGACTCCTCTGGGGCCAACGTCCTGACTTTC
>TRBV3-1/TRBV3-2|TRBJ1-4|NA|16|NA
CASSQRGGPWGEKLFF
TGTGCCAGCAGCCAAAGGGGGGGCCCCTGGGGAGAAAAACTGTTTTTT
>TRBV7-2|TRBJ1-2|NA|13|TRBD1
CASSLGQGDGYTF
TGTGCCAGCAGCTTAGGACAGGGGGATGGCTACACCTTC
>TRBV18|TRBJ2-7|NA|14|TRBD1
CASSEGALGYEQYF
TGTGCCAGCTCAGAGGGGGCCCTGGGCTACGAGCAGTACTTC
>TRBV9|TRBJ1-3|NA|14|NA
CASSEQGSGNTIYF
TGTGCCAGCAGCGAACAGGGCTCTGGAAACACCATATATTTT
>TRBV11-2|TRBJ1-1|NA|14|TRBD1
CASSLGTGDTEAFF
TGTGCCAGCAGCTTAGGGACAGGGGACACTGAAGCTTTCTTT
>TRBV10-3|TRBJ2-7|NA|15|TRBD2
CAISESLAGGYEQYF
TGTGCCATCAGTGAGTCGCTAGCGGGGGGGTACGAGCAGTACTTC
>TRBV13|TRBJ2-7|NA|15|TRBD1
CASSLGGTGIYEQYF
TGTGCCAGCAGCTTAGGAGGGACAGGGATCTACGAGCAGTACTTC
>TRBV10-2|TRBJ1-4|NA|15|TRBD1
CASSETDRGGEKLFF
TGCGCCAGCAGTGAGACAGACAGGGGCGGTGAAAAACTGTTTTTT
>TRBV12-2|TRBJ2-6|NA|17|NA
CASRLGVTGRGANVLTF
TGTGCAAGTCGCTTAGGCGTGACAGGGAGAGGGGCCAACGTCCTGACTTTC
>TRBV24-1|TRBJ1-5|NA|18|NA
CATSDPRDTLPGNQPQHF
TGTGCCACCAGTGATCCCCGGGACACTCTACCAGGCAATCAGCCCCAGCATTTT
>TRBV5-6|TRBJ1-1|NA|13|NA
CASSSVRDTEAFF
TGTGCCAGCAGCTCCGTCCGGGACACTGAAGCTTTCTTT
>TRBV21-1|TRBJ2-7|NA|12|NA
CASSKRSYEQYF
TGTGCCAGCAGCAAACGGTCTTACGAGCAGTACTTC
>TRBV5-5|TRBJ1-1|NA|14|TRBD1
CASSPGQGSTEAFF
TGTGCCAGCAGCCCGGGACAGGGGTCCACTGAAGCTTTCTTT
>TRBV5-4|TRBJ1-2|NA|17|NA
CASSSPGGQGQIYGYTF
TGTGCCAGCAGCTCCCCCGGGGGGCAGGGTCAAATCTATGGCTACACCTTC
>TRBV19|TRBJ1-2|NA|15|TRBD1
CASRDQGARDYGYTF
TGTGCCAGTAGGGACCAGGGGGCGCGAGACTATGGCTACACCTTC
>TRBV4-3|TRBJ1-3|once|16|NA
CASSQDVRGTGNTIYF
TGCGCCAGCAGCCAAGATGTCAGAGGGACTGGAAACACCATATATTTT
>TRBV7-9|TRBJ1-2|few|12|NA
CASSFLSYGYTF
TGTGCCAGCAGCTTCTTATCCTATGGCTACACCTTC
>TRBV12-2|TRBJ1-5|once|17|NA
CASRLGQGAWSNQPQHF
TGTGCAAGTCGCTTAGGGCAAGGGGCCTGGAGCAATCAGCCCCAGCATTTT
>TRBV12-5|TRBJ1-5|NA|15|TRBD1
CASGLGQGKDHPQHF
TGTGCTAGTGGTTTGGGACAGGGGAAGGACCATCCCCAGCATTTT
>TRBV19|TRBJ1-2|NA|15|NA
CASSRQVSGREGYTF
TGTGCCAGTAGCCGACAGGTTTCTGGGCGGGAGGGCTACACCTTC
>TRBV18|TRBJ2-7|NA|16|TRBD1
CASSTVPGQRDYEQYF
TGTGCCAGCTCAACAGTCCCGGGACAGAGAGACTACGAGCAGTACTTC
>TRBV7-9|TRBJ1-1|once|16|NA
CASSPSQGGLSTEAFF
TGTGCCAGCAGCCCAAGCCAGGGAGGATTGAGCACTGAAGCTTTCTTT
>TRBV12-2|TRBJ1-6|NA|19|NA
CASRFFFAEVKDRGSPLHF
TGTGCAAGTCGCTTTTTTTTTGCGGAGGTCAAGGACAGGGGCTCACCCCTCCACTTT
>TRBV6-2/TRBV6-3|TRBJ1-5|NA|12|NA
CASSLRDQPQHF
TGTGCCAGCAGTTTACGCGATCAGCCCCAGCATTTT
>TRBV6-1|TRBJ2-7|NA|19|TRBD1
CASSEKVPKGTGTPYEQYF
TGTGCCAGCAGTGAAAAGGTCCCCAAAGGGACAGGGACACCCTACGAGCAGTACTTC
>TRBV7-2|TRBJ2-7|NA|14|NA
CASSLDWASYEQYF
TGTGCCAGCAGCTTAGATTGGGCCTCCTACGAGCAGTACTTC
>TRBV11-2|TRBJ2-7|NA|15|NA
CASSPRRTDSYEQYF
TGTGCCAGCAGCCCTCGTCGGACAGATTCCTACGAGCAGTACTTC
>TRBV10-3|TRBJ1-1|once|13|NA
CAITMGRATEAFF
TGTGCCATCACCATGGGCAGGGCCACTGAAGCTTTCTTT
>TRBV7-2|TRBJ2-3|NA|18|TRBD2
CASSPGLGGGADTDTQYF
TGTGCCAGCAGCCCCGGGTTAGGCGGGGGGGCCGACACAGATACGCAGTATTTT
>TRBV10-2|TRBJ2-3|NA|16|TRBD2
CASSGGGPRGTDTQYF
TGCGCCAGCAGCGGGGGGGGGCCAAGGGGCACAGATACGCAGTATTTT
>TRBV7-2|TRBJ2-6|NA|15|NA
CASSPGNSGANVLTF
TGTGCCAGCAGCCCAGGGAACTCTGGGGCCAACGTCCTGACTTTC
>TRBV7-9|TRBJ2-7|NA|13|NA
CASSHRHAYEQYF
TGTGCCAGCAGCCATAGACACGCCTACGAGCAGTACTTC
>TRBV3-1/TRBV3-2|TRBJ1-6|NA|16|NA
CASSHSLGGYNSPLHF
TGTGCCAGCAGCCATTCACTAGGGGGCTATAATTCACCCCTCCACTTT
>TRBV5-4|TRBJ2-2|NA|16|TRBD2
CASSFGTSVLPGELFF
TGTGCCAGCAGCTTTGGGACTAGCGTACTCCCCGGGGAGCTGTTTTTT
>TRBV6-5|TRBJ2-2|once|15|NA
CASSYADPGTGELFF
TGTGCCAGCAGTTACGCGGATCCGGGCACCGGGGAGCTGTTTTTT
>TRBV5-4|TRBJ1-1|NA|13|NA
CASRPTGTTEAFF
TGTGCCAGCAGGCCGACAGGTACCACTGAAGCTTTCTTT
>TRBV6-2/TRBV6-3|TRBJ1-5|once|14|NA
CASSLRDPGQPQHF
TGTGCCAGCAGTTTACGAGATCCAGGTCAGCCCCAGCATTTT
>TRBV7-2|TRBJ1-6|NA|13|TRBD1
CASQTGVGSPLHF
TGTGCCAGCCAGACAGGGGTGGGTTCACCCCTCCACTTT
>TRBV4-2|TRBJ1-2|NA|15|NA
CASSQVPGKNYGYTF
TGTGCCAGCAGCCAAGTCCCAGGGAAGAACTATGGCTACACCTTC
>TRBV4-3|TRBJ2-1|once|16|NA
CASSQTTKGFYNEQFF
TGCGCCAGCAGCCAAACCACCAAGGGGTTTTACAATGAGCAGTTCTTC
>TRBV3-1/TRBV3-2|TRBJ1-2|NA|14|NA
CASSQVRAVDGYTF
TGTGCCAGCAGCCAAGTCCGCGCGGTAGATGGCTACACCTTC
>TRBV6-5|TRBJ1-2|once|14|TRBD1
CASRPDRGSYGYTF
TGTGCCAGCAGGCCGGACAGGGGCAGCTATGGCTACACCTTC
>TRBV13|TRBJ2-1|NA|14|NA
CASSLGKGLNEQFF
TGTGCCAGCAGCTTAGGTAAGGGGTTGAATGAGCAGTTCTTC